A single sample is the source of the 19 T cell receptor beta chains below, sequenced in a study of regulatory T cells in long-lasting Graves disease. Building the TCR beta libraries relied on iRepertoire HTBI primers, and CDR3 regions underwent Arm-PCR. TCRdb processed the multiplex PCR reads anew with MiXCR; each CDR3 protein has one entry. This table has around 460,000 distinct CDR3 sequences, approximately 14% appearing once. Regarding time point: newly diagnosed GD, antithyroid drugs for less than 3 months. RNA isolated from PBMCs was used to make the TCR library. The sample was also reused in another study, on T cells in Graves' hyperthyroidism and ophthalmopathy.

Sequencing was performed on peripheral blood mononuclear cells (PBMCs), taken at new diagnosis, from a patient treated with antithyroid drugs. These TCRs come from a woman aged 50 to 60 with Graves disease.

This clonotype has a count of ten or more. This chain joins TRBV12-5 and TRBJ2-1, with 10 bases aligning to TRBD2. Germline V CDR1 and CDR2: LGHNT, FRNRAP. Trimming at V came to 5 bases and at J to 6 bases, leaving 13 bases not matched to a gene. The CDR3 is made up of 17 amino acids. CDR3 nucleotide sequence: TGTGCTAGTGGTCTTCTGGGGGCTAGCGGGAGATTCAATGAGCAGTTCTTC. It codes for CASGLLGASGRFNEQFF.

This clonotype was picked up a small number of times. The CDR3 protein is CASRGVDRGFGETQYF. DNA of the CDR3: TGTGCCAGCAGGGGGGTCGACAGGGGGTTCGGGGAGACCCAGTACTTC. The J gene is TRBJ2-5, the V gene TRBV6-1; 9 nucleotides line up with TRBD1. The CDR3 runs to 16 residues. V dropped 6 bases and J dropped 5; count of bases not matched to a gene: 13. Germline lookup yields CDR1 MNHNS and CDR2 SASEGT.

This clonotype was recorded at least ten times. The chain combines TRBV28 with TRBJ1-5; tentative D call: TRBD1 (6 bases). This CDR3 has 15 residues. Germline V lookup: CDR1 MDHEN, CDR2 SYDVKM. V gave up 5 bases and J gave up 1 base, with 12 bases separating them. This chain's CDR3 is CASSPDRRSNQPQHF. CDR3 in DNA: TGTGCCAGCAGTCCGGACAGAAGAAGCAATCAGCCCCAGCATTTT.

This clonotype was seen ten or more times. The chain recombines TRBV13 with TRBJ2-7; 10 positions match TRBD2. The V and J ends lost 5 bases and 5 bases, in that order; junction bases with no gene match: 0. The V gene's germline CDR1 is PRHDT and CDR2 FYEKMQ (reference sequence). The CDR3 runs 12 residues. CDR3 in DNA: TGTGCCAGCAGCACTAGCGGGAACGAGCAGTACTTC. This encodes CASSTSGNEQYF.

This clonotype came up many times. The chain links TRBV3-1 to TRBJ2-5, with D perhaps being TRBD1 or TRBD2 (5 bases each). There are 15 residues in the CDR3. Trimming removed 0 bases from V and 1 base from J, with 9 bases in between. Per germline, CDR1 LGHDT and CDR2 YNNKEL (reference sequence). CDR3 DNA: TGTGCCAGCAGCCAAGACTTGAGGGGCCAAGAGACCCAGTACTTC. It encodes CASSQDLRGQETQYF.

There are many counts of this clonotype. The chain's CDR3 is CASSLVLAEIYEQYF. The CDR3 nucleotides read TGTGCCAGCAGCTTAGTGCTAGCGGAGATCTACGAGCAGTACTTC. V is TRBV7-9 and J is TRBJ2-7, with 7 bases aligning to TRBD2. This CDR3 region has 15 residues. The V segment lost 1 base and the J segment 3 bases; nucleotides outside the gene matches: 6. The germline V gene encodes CDR1 SEHNR and CDR2 FQNEAQ (reference sequence).

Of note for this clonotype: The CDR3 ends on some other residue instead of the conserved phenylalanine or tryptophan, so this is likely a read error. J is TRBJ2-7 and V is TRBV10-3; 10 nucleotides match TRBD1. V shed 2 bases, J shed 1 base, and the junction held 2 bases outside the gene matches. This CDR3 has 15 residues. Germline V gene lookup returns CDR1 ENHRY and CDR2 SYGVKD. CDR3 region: CAISERDRGSYEQYI. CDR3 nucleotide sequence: TGTGCCATCAGTGAGAGGGACAGGGGTTCCTACGAGCAGTACATC.

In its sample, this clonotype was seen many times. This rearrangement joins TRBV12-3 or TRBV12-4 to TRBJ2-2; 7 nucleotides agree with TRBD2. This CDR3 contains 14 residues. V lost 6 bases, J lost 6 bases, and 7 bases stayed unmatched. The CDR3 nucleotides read TGTGCCAGCAGACTTAGCGGGTCCGCCGGGGAGCTGTTTTTT. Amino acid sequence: CASRLSGSAGELFF.

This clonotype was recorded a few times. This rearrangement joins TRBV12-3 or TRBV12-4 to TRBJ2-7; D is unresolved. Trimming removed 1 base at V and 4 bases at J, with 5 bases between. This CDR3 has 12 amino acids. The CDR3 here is CASSLVFYEQYF. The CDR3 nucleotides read TGTGCCAGCAGTTTAGTTTTTTACGAGCAGTACTTC.

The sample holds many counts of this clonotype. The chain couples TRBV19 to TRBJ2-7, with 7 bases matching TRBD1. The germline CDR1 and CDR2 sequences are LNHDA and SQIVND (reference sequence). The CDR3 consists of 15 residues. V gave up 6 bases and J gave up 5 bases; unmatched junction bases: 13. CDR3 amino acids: CASRITGTAIDEQYF. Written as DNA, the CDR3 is TGTGCCAGTAGGATAACCGGGACAGCCATCGACGAGCAGTACTTC.

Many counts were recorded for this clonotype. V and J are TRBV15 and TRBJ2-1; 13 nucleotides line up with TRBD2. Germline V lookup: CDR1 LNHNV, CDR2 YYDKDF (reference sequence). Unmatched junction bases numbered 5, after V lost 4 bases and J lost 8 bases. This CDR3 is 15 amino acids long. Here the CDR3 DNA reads TGTGCCACCAGCACAACTAGCGGGAGGGTCGATGAGCAGTTCTTC. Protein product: CATSTTSGRVDEQFF.

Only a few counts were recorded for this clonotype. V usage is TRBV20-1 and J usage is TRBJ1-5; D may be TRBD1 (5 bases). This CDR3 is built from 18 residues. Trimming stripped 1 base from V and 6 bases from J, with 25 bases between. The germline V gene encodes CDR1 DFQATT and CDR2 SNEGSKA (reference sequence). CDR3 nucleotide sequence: TGCAGTGCTAGAGGGTGGAGCCTCGGAGTGGGGGAAATTCAGCCCCAGCATTTT. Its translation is CSARGWSLGVGEIQPQHF.

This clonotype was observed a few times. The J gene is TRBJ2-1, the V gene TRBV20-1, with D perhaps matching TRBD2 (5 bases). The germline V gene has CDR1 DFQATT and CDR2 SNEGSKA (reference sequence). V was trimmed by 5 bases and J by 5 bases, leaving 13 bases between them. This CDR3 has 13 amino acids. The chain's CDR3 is CSAPNGLNNEQFF. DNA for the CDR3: TGCAGTGCTCCTAACGGACTTAACAATGAGCAGTTCTTC.

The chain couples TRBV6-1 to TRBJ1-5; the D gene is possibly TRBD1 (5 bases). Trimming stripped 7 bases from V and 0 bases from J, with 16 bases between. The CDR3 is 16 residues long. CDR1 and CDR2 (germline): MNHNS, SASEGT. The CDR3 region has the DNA TGTGCCAGCACCCCGGTGACAGATTATAGCAATCAGCCCCAGCATTTT. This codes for CASTPVTDYSNQPQHF.

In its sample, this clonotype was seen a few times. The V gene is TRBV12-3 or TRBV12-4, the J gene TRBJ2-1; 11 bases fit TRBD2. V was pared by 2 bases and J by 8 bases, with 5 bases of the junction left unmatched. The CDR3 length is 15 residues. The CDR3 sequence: CASSLPTSGSDEQFF. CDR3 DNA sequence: TGTGCCAGCAGTTTACCTACTAGCGGGAGTGATGAGCAGTTCTTC.

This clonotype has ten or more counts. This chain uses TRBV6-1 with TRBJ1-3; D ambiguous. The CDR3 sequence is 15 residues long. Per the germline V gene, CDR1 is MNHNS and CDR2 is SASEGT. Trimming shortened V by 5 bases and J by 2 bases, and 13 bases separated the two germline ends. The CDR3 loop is CASSPPDGAGNTIYF. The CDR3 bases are TGTGCCAGCAGTCCCCCGGACGGAGCTGGAAACACCATATATTTT.

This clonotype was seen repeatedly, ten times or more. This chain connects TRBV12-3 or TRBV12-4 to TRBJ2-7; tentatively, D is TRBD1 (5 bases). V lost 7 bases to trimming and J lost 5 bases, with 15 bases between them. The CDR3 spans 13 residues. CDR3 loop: CASTYIQGNEQYF. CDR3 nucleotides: TGTGCCAGCACCTATATTCAGGGAAACGAGCAGTACTTC.

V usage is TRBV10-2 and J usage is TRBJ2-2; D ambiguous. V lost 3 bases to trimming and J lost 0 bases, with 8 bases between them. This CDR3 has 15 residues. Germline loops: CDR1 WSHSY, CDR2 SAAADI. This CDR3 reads CASSEPATNTGELFF. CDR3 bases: TGCGCCAGCAGTGAACCAGCGACGAACACCGGGGAGCTGTTTTTT.

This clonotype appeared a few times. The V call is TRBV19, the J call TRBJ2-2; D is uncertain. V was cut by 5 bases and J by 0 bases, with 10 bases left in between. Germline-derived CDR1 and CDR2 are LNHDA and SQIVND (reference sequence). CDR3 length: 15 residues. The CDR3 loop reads CASSPYGPNTGELFF. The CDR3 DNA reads TGTGCCAGTAGTCCCTACGGACCGAACACCGGGGAGCTGTTTTTT.